This paragraph reports one T cell receptor (beta chain). This sample is drawn from a study of patients and donors after allogeneic stem cell transplantation. TCRdb ran MiXCR on the RT-PCR reads and lists one entry per CDR3 protein. The sample includes about 960,000 distinct CDR3 sequences, about a sixth of them seen just once. Germline CDR1 and CDR2: SGHRS and YFSETQ. The length of the CDR3 is 15 residues. V shed 1 base and J shed 3 bases, with 12 bases lying between them. The sample was blood, either unsorted or a sorted T cell fraction (not recorded which). This rearrangement joins TRBV5-1 to TRBJ2-3; a possible D gene is TRBD1 (6 bases). The TCR originated in a human donor who was either an allogeneic HSCT recipient or a stem cell or donor lymphocyte infusion donor (not recorded which). It is not recorded whose cells these are; they may come from a transplant donor. The CDR3 DNA reads as TGCGCCAGCAGCTTGCCGCAGGGGAGAACAGATACGCAGTATTTT. This gives the protein CASSLPQGRTDTQYF.